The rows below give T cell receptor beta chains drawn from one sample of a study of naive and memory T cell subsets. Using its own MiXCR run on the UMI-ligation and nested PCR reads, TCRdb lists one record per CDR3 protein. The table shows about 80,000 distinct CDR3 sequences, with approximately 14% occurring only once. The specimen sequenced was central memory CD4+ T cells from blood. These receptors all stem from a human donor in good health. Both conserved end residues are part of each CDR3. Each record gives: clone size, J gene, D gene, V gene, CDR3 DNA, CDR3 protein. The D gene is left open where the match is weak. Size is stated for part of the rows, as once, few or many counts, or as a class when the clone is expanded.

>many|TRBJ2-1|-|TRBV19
TGTGCCAGCCGACATACAGGGAACAATGAGCAGTTCTTC
CASRHTGNNEQFF
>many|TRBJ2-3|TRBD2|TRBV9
TGTGCCAGCAGCGCTCTAGCGGACTCTAGCACAGATACGCAGTATTTT
CASSALADSSTDTQYF
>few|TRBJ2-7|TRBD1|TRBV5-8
TGTGCCAGCAGCCATAGGACAGGGCTCGGCGGGGAGCAGTACTTC
CASSHRTGLGGEQYF
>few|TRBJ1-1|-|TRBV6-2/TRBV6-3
TGTGCCAGCAGTCGAGCGTCACGAATGAACACTGAAGCTTTCTTT
CASSRASRMNTEAFF
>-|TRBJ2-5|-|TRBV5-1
TGCGCCAGCAGCTCCCAACAAGAGACCCAGTACTTC
CASSSQQETQYF
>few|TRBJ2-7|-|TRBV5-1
TGCGCCAGCAGCTCCGCCGGACAGAGCTACGAGCAGTACTTC
CASSSAGQSYEQYF
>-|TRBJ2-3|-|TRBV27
TGTGCCAGCAGTTTTCATCTCAGCGGATCCAGCACAGATACGCAGTATTTT
CASSFHLSGSSTDTQYF
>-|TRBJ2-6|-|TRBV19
TGTGCCAGTAGTATAGATCGGTGGAAGGGGGCCAACGTCCTGACTTTC
CASSIDRWKGANVLTF
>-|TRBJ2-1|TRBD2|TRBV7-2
TGTGCCAGCAGCGGGGACTATTATGAGCAGTTCTTC
CASSGDYYEQFF
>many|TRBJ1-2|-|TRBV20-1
TGCAGTGCTAGATCACCTGGGACTGCTTATGGCTACACCTTC
CSARSPGTAYGYTF
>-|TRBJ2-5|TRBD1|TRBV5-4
TGTGCCAGCAGCTCGGGACAGGGGCAAGAGACCCAGTACTTC
CASSSGQGQETQYF
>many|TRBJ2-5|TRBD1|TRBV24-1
TGTGCCACCAGTGACAGCAGGGACAGGGGAGGAGAGACCCAGTACTTC
CATSDSRDRGGETQYF
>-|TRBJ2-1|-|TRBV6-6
TGTGCCAGCAGTTCAGCTACAGGGAGGGACAATGAGCAGTTCTTC
CASSSATGRDNEQFF
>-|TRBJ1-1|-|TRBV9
TGTGCCAGCAGCGTAGACAAGAACACTGAAGCTTTCTTT
CASSVDKNTEAFF
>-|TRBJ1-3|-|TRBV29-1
TGCAGCGTTGTCGGATGGGACTCTGGAAACACCATATATTTT
CSVVGWDSGNTIYF
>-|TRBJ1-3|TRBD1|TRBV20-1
TGCAGTGCCCCGGACAGGGGGCTTGGAAACACCATATATTTT
CSAPDRGLGNTIYF
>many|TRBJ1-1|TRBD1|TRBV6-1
TGTGCCAGCAGAAGACAGGGGGCCACTGAAGCTTTCTTT
CASRRQGATEAFF
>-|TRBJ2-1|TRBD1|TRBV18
TGTGCCAGCTCACCTAGGGGGCAAGGCGATGAGCAGTTCTTC
CASSPRGQGDEQFF
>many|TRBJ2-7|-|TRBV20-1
TGCAGTGCTAGAGTCCCATACTACGAGCAGTACTTC
CSARVPYYEQYF
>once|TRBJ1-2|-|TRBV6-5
TGTGCCAGCACCCGATCCGACAGAGTGAGTGGCTACACCTTC
CASTRSDRVSGYTF
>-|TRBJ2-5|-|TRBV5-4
TGTGCCAGCAGCTTAGGCAGCAAGACCCAGTACTTC
CASSLGSKTQYF
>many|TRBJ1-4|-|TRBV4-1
TGCGCCAGCAGCCAAATTTTTGTAACTAATGAAAAACTGTTTTTT
CASSQIFVTNEKLFF
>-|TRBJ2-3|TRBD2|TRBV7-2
TGTGCCAGCAGCTCCGCGGGCGAAGCGGGAGGGCGAGATACGCAGTATTTT
CASSSAGEAGGRDTQYF
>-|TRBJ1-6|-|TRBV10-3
TGTGCCATCAGAAAGACAGCGAGCTCCTATAATTCACCCCTCCACTTT
CAIRKTASSYNSPLHF
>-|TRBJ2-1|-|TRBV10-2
TGCGCCAGCATGCAGGGGAGCGGCTCCTACAATGAGCAGTTCTTC
CASMQGSGSYNEQFF
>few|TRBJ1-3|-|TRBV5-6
TGTGCCAGCAATCTGGGAGCCGGATCCACCATATATTTT
CASNLGAGSTIYF
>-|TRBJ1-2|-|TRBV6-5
TGTGCCACCCACCCAGGACAGAACTATGGCTACACCTTC
CATHPGQNYGYTF
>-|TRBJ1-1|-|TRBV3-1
TGTGCCAGCAGCCAAACAAAAACTGAAGCTTTCTTT
CASSQTKTEAFF
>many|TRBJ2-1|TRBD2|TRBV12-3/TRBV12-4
TGTGCCAGCAGTCCACGACTAGCGGGAGTTTTCTTC
CASSPRLAGVFF
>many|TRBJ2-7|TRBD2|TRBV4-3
TGCGCCAGCAGCCAAGGGACCATAGCGGGAGAAGGCGAGCAGTACTTC
CASSQGTIAGEGEQYF
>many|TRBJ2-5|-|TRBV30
TGTGCCTGGAGTGCCCTGCGTGGGTCCCAGTACTTC
CAWSALRGSQYF